Here is one T cell receptor (beta chain) with its context. Its antigen is undetermined. There were only healthy Caucasians among the donors. Trimming took off 0 bases at V and 5 bases at J, with 20 bases between the two ends. The germline V gene encodes CDR1 LGHNA and CDR2 YNFKEQ. This CDR3 spans 18 amino acids. A single record per CDR3 protein comes from TCRdb applying MiXCR to the 5' RACE reads. This table holds 1.5 million to 2 million distinct CDR3 sequences, roughly 35% found once. The data were obtained in a study of identical twins. Study outcomes and limitations: Alpha sequences that were out-of-frame and twin-shared showed an excess of low generation probability.

The sequence came from a newborn girl in good health. The rearrangement links TRBV4-2 to TRBJ2-1; a possible D gene is TRBD2 (5 bases). The sample comprised cord blood. CDR3 nucleotides: TGTGCCAGCAGCCAAGATGGGAGCGGAGTGCCCCCCCACAATGAGCAGTTCTTC. It is translated as CASSQDGSGVPPHNEQFF.